The 17 T cell receptor beta chains reported below all come from one sample, sequenced in a study of blood T cell repertoires in COVID-19. The repertoire was sequenced with immunoSEQ multiplex PCR; TCRdb's copy has only in-frame clones and lacks some. Among about 74,000 clones listed, approximately 80% were seen once. The sequenced sample was peripheral blood. The receptor set was obtained from a human donor in a cohort sampled during active COVID-19.

This sequence joins TRBV29-1 and TRBJ1-2; D is perhaps TRBD1 (6 bases). Germline V gives CDR1 SQVTM, CDR2 ANQGSEA. V was cut by 3 bases and J by 6 bases, with 23 bases left in between. The CDR3 length is 16 residues. The CDR3 here is CSVDITGRSLSDGYTF. The CDR3 bases are TGCAGCGTTGATATCACAGGGCGATCCCTTTCCGATGGCTACACCTTC. Supplemented by reference TRBV29-1 and TRBJ1-2, the full variable domain reads SAVISQKPSRDICQRGTSLTIQCQVDSQVTMMFWYRQQPGQSLTLIATANQGSEATYESGFVIDKFPISRPNLTFSTLTVSNMSPEDSSIYLCSVDITGRSLSDGYTFGSGTRLTVV.

V and J are TRBV7-3 and TRBJ1-1; 9 bases match TRBD1. J lost 1 base, V lost 5 bases, and 2 bases had no gene match. This CDR3 comprises 14 residues. The germline CDR1 and CDR2 sequences are SGHTA and FQGTGA. The CDR3 is CASSQGQGNTEAFF. The CDR3 DNA follows: TGTGCCAGCAGCCAGGGACAGGGGAACACTGAAGCTTTCTTT. The full variable domain, completed using reference TRBV7-3 and TRBJ1-1, is GAGVSQTPSNKVTEKGKYVELRCDPISGHTALYWYRQSLGQGPEFLIYFQGTGAADDSGLPNDRFFAVRPEGSVSTLKIQRTERGDSAVYLCASSQGQGNTEAFFGQGTRLTVV.

Relative to its sample, this clone is medium-sized. In DNA, the CDR3 is TGTGCCACCAGCAGAGATAGTAGCAATCAGCCCCAGCATTTT. Translation gives CATSRDSSNQPQHF. V and J are TRBV15 and TRBJ1-5; no firm D call. CDR1 is LNHNV and CDR2 is YYDKDF in the germline V gene (reference sequence). The CDR3 is made up of 14 amino acids. The V gene lost 0 bases and the J gene lost 0 bases, with 3 bases spanning the gap.

The chain has TRBV7-9 and TRBJ1-1, with D perhaps TRBD1 (5 bases). Trimming stripped 4 bases from V and 1 base from J, with 10 bases between. The CDR3 extends over 14 amino acids. CDR1 SEHNR and CDR2 FQNEAQ come from the germline V gene (reference sequence). CDR3 residues: CASSSRAGNTEAFF. The CDR3 coding sequence is TGTGCCAGCAGCTCCAGGGCCGGGAACACTGAAGCTTTCTTT.

The chain has TRBV7-9 and TRBJ2-7; TRBD1 might be the D (6 bases). V lost 5 bases and J lost 2, with 13 bases in between. CDR1 SEHNR and CDR2 FQNEAQ come from the germline V gene (reference sequence). The CDR3 totals 14 residues. The CDR3 DNA reads TGTGCCAGCAGCGAAACAGGGCCCACCTACGAGCAGTACTTC. As protein: CASSETGPTYEQYF.

This chain connects TRBV5-1 to TRBJ1-2, with D possibly being TRBD1 (5 bases). The CDR3 totals 16 residues. Trimming shortened V by 0 bases and J by 0 bases, and 12 bases separated the two germline ends. Looked up from germline, CDR1 is SGHRS and CDR2 is YFSETQ. Here the CDR3 DNA reads TGCGCCAGCAGCTTGGTTTATCCAGGGACTAACTATGGCTACACCTTC. This encodes CASSLVYPGTNYGYTF.

This clone showed up just once. The V call is TRBV6-6, the J call TRBJ2-3, with 7 nucleotides matching TRBD2. The V and J ends lost 6 bases and 0 bases, in that order; junction bases with no gene match: 6. The germline V gene encodes CDR1 MNHNY and CDR2 SVGAGI (reference sequence). The CDR3 sequence is 15 residues long. CDR3 DNA: TGTGCCAGCAGCTCCCTACTAGCGAGCACAGATACGCAGTATTTT. Its translation: CASSSLLASTDTQYF.

This rearrangement joins TRBV19 to TRBJ1-2; 9 bases fit TRBD1. The CDR3 length is 13 residues. V lost 6 bases to trimming and J lost 8 bases; unmatched junction nucleotides: 7. CDR1 is LNHDA, CDR2 SQIVND, per germline (reference sequence). CDR3 sequence: CASRITGTGGYTF. CDR3 coding DNA: TGTGCCAGTAGAATTACCGGGACAGGGGGCTACACCTTC.

This rearrangement joins TRBV30 to TRBJ2-5; 8 bases are a match to TRBD1. The CDR3 runs 14 residues. V was pared by 7 bases and J by 0 bases, with 7 bases of the junction left unmatched. Looked up from germline, CDR1 is GTSNPN and CDR2 is SVGIG (reference sequence). In DNA form, the CDR3 reads TGTGCCTACGGACAGGGCTCGTACCAAGAGACCCAGTACTTC. Translated: CAYGQGSYQETQYF.

Worth noting for this clone: This sample also contains other DNA sequences that code for the same CDR3. DNA of the CDR3: TGTGCCAGCTCACCGACAGGGAACACCGGGGAGCTGTTTTTT. Encoded protein: CASSPTGNTGELFF. V usage is TRBV18 and J usage is TRBJ2-2; TRBD1 is a possible D gene (6 bases). Germline CDR1 reads KGHSH; CDR2 reads LQKENI. Trimming removed 3 bases at V and 1 base at J, with 6 bases between. The CDR3 runs to 14 residues. Based on the CDR3 plus reference TRBV18 and TRBJ2-2, the full variable domain is NAGVMQNPRHLVRRRGQEARLRCSPMKGHSHVYWYRQLPEEGLKFMVYLQKENIIDESGMPKERFSAEFPKEGPSILRIQQVVRGDSAAYFCASSPTGNTGELFFGEGSRLTVL.

This clone was counted only a few times. The chain recombines TRBV10-3 with TRBJ1-6, with D unclear. V shed 2 bases and J shed 6 bases, with 5 bases lying between them. CDR3 length equals 13 residues. CDR1 and CDR2 from the germline V gene are ENHRY and SYGVKD. In DNA form, the CDR3 reads TGTGCCATCAGTGAGCGGTCTAATTCACCCCTCCACTTT. Translated, it gives CAISERSNSPLHF.

The chain couples TRBV7-8 to TRBJ2-6; possible D gene TRBD1, 6 bases. Trimming shortened V by 2 bases and J by 1 base, and 24 bases separated the two germline ends. CDR3 size: 21 residues. CDR1 and CDR2 from the germline V gene are SGHVS and FQNEAQ. The CDR3 protein is CASSLLRAGVSGRSGANVLTF. CDR3 bases: TGTGCCAGCAGCTTACTTCGGGCAGGGGTATCTGGTCGATCTGGGGCCAACGTCCTGACTTTC. Based on the CDR3 plus reference TRBV7-8 and TRBJ2-6, the full variable domain is GAGVSQSPRYKVAKRGQDVALRCDPISGHVSLFWYQQALGQGPEFLTYFQNEAQLDKSGLPSDRFFAERPEGSVSTLKIQRTQQEDSAVYLCASSLLRAGVSGRSGANVLTFGAGSRLTVL.

The chain combines TRBV7-3 with TRBJ2-3, with TRBD1 matching over 8 bases. Trimming removed 5 bases from V and 2 bases from J; junction bases left unmatched: 3. Germline loops: CDR1 SGHTA, CDR2 FQGTGA. The CDR3 has 14 amino acids. The CDR3 sequence is CASSRDRYTDTQYF. CDR3 coding DNA: TGTGCCAGCAGCCGGGACAGGTACACAGATACGCAGTATTTT.

J is TRBJ2-1 and V is TRBV30, with a possible D match to TRBD1 (6 bases). The V gene's germline CDR1 is GTSNPN and CDR2 SVGIG (reference sequence). Trimming removed 3 bases at V and 11 bases at J, with 17 bases between. The CDR3 is made up of 13 amino acids. CDR3 amino acids: CAWRRGQTFKQFF. The DNA of the CDR3 is TGTGCCTGGAGGCGAGGACAGACATTTAAGCAGTTCTTC.

The CDR3 loop is CASSRLAGNTGELFF. CDR3 sequence (DNA): TGTGCCAGCAGCCGGCTAGCGGGGAACACCGGGGAGCTGTTTTTT. The rearrangement joins TRBV3-1 (or the pseudogene TRBV3-2) to TRBJ2-2, with TRBD2 identical over 8 bases. Germline CDR1 LGHDT, CDR2 YNNKEL (reference sequence). The length of the CDR3 is 15 residues. J gave up 1 base and V 4 bases, and 2 bases lay outside the gene matches.

This clone was counted a single time. J is TRBJ2-1 and V is TRBV5-1; TRBD1 matches at 7 bases. The CDR3 totals 15 residues. Germline CDR1 reads SGHRS; CDR2 reads YFSETQ. V lost 4 bases and J lost 4; bases outside the gene matches: 8. The CDR3 spells CASSLGQFLYNEQFF. The CDR3 region has the DNA TGCGCCAGCAGCCTGGGACAGTTTCTTTACAATGAGCAGTTCTTC.

The CDR3 here is CASSQNRGQNSPLHF. DNA for the CDR3: TGTGCCAGCAGCCAAAACAGGGGGCAGAATTCACCCCTCCACTTT. The chain recombines TRBV7-2 with TRBJ1-6, with 9 nucleotides matching TRBD1. Germline CDR1 is SGHTA and CDR2 is FQGNSA. J was trimmed by 7 bases and V by 5 bases; bases with no gene match: 6. The CDR3 has 15 amino acids.